This T cell receptor (beta chain) stems from a study of identical twins. The cDNA had a unique molecular identifier and a template-switch universal primer site. A single record per CDR3 protein comes from TCRdb applying MiXCR to the 5' RACE reads. The table shows roughly 1.6 million distinct CDR3 sequences, with around a third occurring only once. Trimming took 8 bases from V and 3 from J, leaving 17 bases between them. This CDR3 has 15 amino acids. Germline CDR1 reads SNHLY; CDR2 reads FYNNEI. The gene calls are TRBV2 and TRBJ2-4; the D gene is possibly TRBD2 (6 bases). The sample comprised cord blood. This clonotype was obtained from a newborn girl in good health. The CDR3 DNA reads as TGTGCCAGCCGGCTCGGCGGGACCGGCAAAAACATTCAGTACTTC. Translated, it gives CASRLGGTGKNIQYF.